The entry that follows covers one T cell receptor (beta chain) sequence. This sample was included in a study of blood T cell repertoires in COVID-19. Study context: Some COVID-19 samples were acute and others convalescent; all came from the United States, Italy and Spain. From T cells, B-cell-depleted T cells, or PBMCs came the material, which was cDNA or gDNA.

This CDR3 spans 16 amino acids. V was trimmed by 4 bases and J by 0 bases, leaving 16 bases between them. The germline V gene encodes CDR1 SGHDT and CDR2 YYEEEE. In the original processing: Nucleated cell counts were estimated from reference gene primer amplification. Data came from immunoSEQ multiplex PCR; TCRdb stores just in-frame clones and leaves some out. V and J calls and clone size come straight from that table; D and trimming were deduced from the DNA. The sample consists of around 100,000 clones, about 77% of them appearing once. The sequenced sample was peripheral blood. This sequence joins TRBV5-6 and TRBJ1-1; perhaps TRBD1 as D (6 bases). The TCR comes from a man aged 65-85 years with active or convalescent COVID-19. CDR3 sequence: CASSQSTGTMNTEAFF. CDR3 sequence (DNA): TGTGCCAGCAGCCAATCGACAGGTACCATGAACACTGAAGCTTTCTTT.